This TCR beta chain was identified during a study of blood T cell repertoires in COVID-19. Study as a whole: Acute and convalescent COVID-19 specimens originated in the United States, Italy and Spain.

Per the original data handling: Reference gene primer amplification yielded estimated nucleated cell counts. Clones were read by immunoSEQ multiplex PCR, and TCRdb kept only the in-frame ones, dropping some. V, J and clone size reflect that table, while D and trimming were determined from the DNA. This sample yields 90,000 to 110,000 clones, of which around 81% are seen a single time; 8% to 10% belongs to the top ten. The length of the CDR3 is 15 residues. The germline V gene has CDR1 SGHVS and CDR2 FNYEAQ. Trimming at V came to 5 bases and at J to 0 bases, leaving 3 bases not matched to a gene. The J gene is TRBJ2-7, the V gene TRBV7-6, with TRBD2 matching 11 bases. The sequence derives from a woman aged 70-85 years with acute or convalescent COVID-19. Sequences were obtained from peripheral blood. CDR3: CASSQTSGVSYEQYF. The CDR3, as DNA: TGTGCCAGCAGCCAGACTAGCGGGGTCTCCTACGAGCAGTACTTC.